This T cell receptor beta chain was profiled in a study of T cell responses to AZD1222 COVID-19 vaccine. Study conclusions and caveats: Donors, mostly white British, included more females; clonal diversity was possibly underestimated. Following two doses of AZD1222, Spike-specific TCR breadth and depth rose. Nearly half of spike-specific TCRs reportedly target variant regions that are unmutated in the B.1.351 and B.1.1.7 variants.

Assay: immunoSEQ multiplex PCR; the TCRdb copy retains only in-frame clones and omits some. This repertoire shows roughly 200,000 clones, 80% to 95% found once; its top ten account for more than 1.5%. Trimming removed 0 bases from V and 0 bases from J, with 13 bases in between. This CDR3 spans 17 amino acids. Germline lookup yields CDR1 SGDLS and CDR2 YYNGEE. Second-dose schedules of about 4 or about 12 weeks were combined. As to this clone: Its antigen is undetermined.

The material was peripheral blood, obtained 28 days after the second AZD1222 dose. The TCR comes from an adult who received the AZD1222 COVID-19 vaccine. The chain is built from TRBV9 and TRBJ1-3; tentative D call: TRBD1 (5 bases). The CDR3 nucleotides read TGTGCCAGCAGCGTAGGGGCAGGGCGACTCTCTGGAAACACCATATATTTT. This sequence encodes CASSVGAGRLSGNTIYF.